The clone carrying this TCR beta chain was seen a handful of times. This specimen belongs to a study of T cells in Graves' hyperthyroidism and ophthalmopathy. Looking at the study overall: Before treatment of any kind, peripheral blood was taken at initial diagnosis.

Amplification yielded TCR beta CDR3 regions, with RNA transcripts as the source. The TCR CDR3 was amplified in a first-round RT-PCR using the HTBI primer set. Each CDR3 protein is one row after TCRdb ran MiXCR on the multiplex PCR reads. Among around 690,000 distinct CDR3 sequences listed, roughly a sixth were seen once. The CDR3 has 13 amino acids. Deletions cut 5 bases from V and 2 bases from J, with 10 bases between. The germline CDR1 and CDR2 sequences are SNHLY and FYNNEI. Patients aged 18 to 65 had newly diagnosed hyperthyroidism that had lasted under 2 months. The sequencing sample was made of blood. The clonotype was recovered from a man aged 50 to 60 with Graves' hyperthyroidism. The chain couples TRBV2 to TRBJ2-7; D tentatively reads TRBD1 or TRBD2 (5 bases each). The CDR3 region has the DNA TGTGCCAGCAGTCCGTGGGACCCCTACGAGCAGTACTTC. Its protein product is CASSPWDPYEQYF.